The 23 T cell receptor beta chains listed next were all sequenced from one sample in a study of cytomegalovirus exposure and HLA in healthy donors listed by TCRdb under 2017. The protocol used for the library was the immunoSEQ multiplex PCR assay. For the multiplex PCR, a mixture combining 60 forward primers for TCR Vbeta segments and 13 reverse primers for TCR Jbeta segments was used. The table was pulled from immuneACCESS by TCRdb, which kept in-frame rearrangements only. Such tables lose some clones; where checked, under half of the loss comes from unresolved V genes, and the rest has no known cause. Across this sample there are approximately 150,000 clones, with 60% to 80% seen only once. The ten largest clones add up to around 13% of the sample. Material for sequencing was PBMCs. The receptors derive from a woman aged 45 to 65 in good health and CMV-seropositive.

The rearrangement links TRBV27 to TRBJ1-6; 9 bases agree with TRBD1. The CDR3 is made up of 18 amino acids. The V gene end was trimmed by 8 bases and the J gene end by 2 bases; junction bases not matched to a gene: 13. Germline lookup yields CDR1 MNHEY and CDR2 SMNVEV (reference sequence). CDR3 bases: TGTGCCAGCCGTCCCGGGACAGGGAATGGGGCCTATAATTCACCCCTCCACTTT. Encoded protein: CASRPGTGNGAYNSPLHF.

The genes are TRBV4-1 and TRBJ2-7, with 7 bases that match TRBD2. This CDR3 is 15 amino acids long. Germline trimming cut 1 base from V and 0 bases from J; bases unmatched to any gene: 3. CDR1 and CDR2 (germline): MGHRA, YSYEKL. CDR3 DNA sequence: TGCGCCAGCAGCCAAGTTGGGACTACCTCCTACGAGCAGTACTTC. It is translated as CASSQVGTTSYEQYF.

CDR3 DNA sequence: TGTGCCAGCAGCTTGGCCGGGTACCAAATCAACACTGAAGCTTTCTTT. This gives the protein CASSLAGYQINTEAFF. The rearrangement links TRBV5-6 to TRBJ1-1; D is unresolved. Trimming pared 0 bases from V and 2 bases from J, leaving 14 bases between. This CDR3 has 16 residues. Looked up from germline, CDR1 is SGHDT and CDR2 is YYEEEE.

The rearrangement joins TRBV5-4 to TRBJ2-3, with 12 bases matching TRBD2. V shed 3 bases, J shed 0 bases, and the junction held 5 bases outside the gene matches. The CDR3 has 17 residues. Germline CDR1 is SGHNT and CDR2 is YYREEE (reference sequence). The CDR3 coding sequence is TGTGCCAGCAGCTCCAAGACTAGCGGGGGCAGCACAGATACGCAGTATTTT. Translation: CASSSKTSGGSTDTQYF. The variable domain in full, completed from reference TRBV5-4 and TRBJ2-3, reads ETGVTQSPTHLIKTRGQQVTLRCSSQSGHNTVSWYQQALGQGPQFIFQYYREEENGRGNFPPRFSGLQFPNYSSELNVNALELDDSALYLCASSSKTSGGSTDTQYFGPGTRLTVL.

This clone was picked up one time. The chain joins TRBV6-1 to TRBJ2-3; 12 bases align to TRBD2. In germline, CDR1 is MNHNS, CDR2 SASEGT. The V gene end was trimmed by 6 bases and the J gene end by 8 bases; junction bases not matched to a gene: 9. The CDR3 length is 15 residues. CDR3 amino acids: CASRPLAGGPSTQYF. The CDR3 region has the DNA TGTGCCAGCAGGCCCCTAGCGGGGGGGCCGAGTACGCAGTATTTT.

This rearrangement joins TRBV6-1 to TRBJ2-7; 7 bases are shared with TRBD2. V was pared by 7 bases and J by 4 bases, with 13 bases of the junction left unmatched. The CDR3 spans 15 residues. Germline V CDR1 and CDR2: MNHNS, SASEGT. As DNA, the CDR3 is TGTGCCAGCACTAGGGCCCAAGCGGGGAAATACGAGCAGTACTTC. It encodes CASTRAQAGKYEQYF.

This rearrangement joins TRBV5-1 to TRBJ1-1; a possible D gene is TRBD1 (5 bases). Trimming removed 5 bases from V and 5 bases from J, with 22 bases in between. Germline CDR1 is SGHRS and CDR2 is YFSETQ. CDR3 length: 16 residues. CDR3 protein: CASRGGVLESGTEAFF. DNA for the CDR3: TGCGCCAGCAGGGGGGGGGTTTTGGAGTCGGGAACTGAAGCTTTCTTT.

In the case of this clone: The sample holds other DNA sequences that translate to the same CDR3. The V gene is TRBV6-1, the J gene TRBJ2-5; the match to TRBD1 covers 11 bases. The V gene end was trimmed by 10 bases and the J gene end by 5 bases; junction bases not matched to a gene: 3. The CDR3 has 12 amino acids. The germline gives CDR1 MNHNS, CDR2 SASEGT. The CDR3 DNA is TGTGCCACCGGGACAGGGGGGGAGACCCAGTACTTC. It translates to CATGTGGETQYF.

The V and J genes are TRBV6-5 and TRBJ2-1; 8 nucleotides agree with TRBD2. CDR1 MNHEY and CDR2 SVGAGI come from the germline V gene. The CDR3 has 15 amino acids. The ends lost 7 bases at V and 0 bases at J; junction bases unmatched: 5. CDR3 region: CASIPGGGSYNEQFF. CDR3 DNA: TGTGCCAGCATCCCGGGGGGGGGCTCCTACAATGAGCAGTTCTTC.

This chain uses TRBV7-9 with TRBJ1-2; D uncertain. Deletions cut 1 base from V and 4 bases from J, with 4 bases between. CDR3 length: 12 residues. The germline CDR1 and CDR2 sequences are SEHNR and FQNEAQ (reference sequence). The CDR3: CASSLGGYGYTF. As DNA, the CDR3 is TGTGCCAGCAGCTTAGGCGGCTATGGCTACACCTTC.

The rearrangement joins TRBV6-1 to TRBJ1-1; a possible D gene is TRBD1 (5 bases). CDR3 size: 15 residues. V shed 6 bases and J shed 4 bases, with 18 bases lying between them. Per germline, CDR1 MNHNS and CDR2 SASEGT. As DNA, the CDR3 is TGTGCCAGCAGGATGGTGGGGGGATTAGTCACTGAAGCTTTCTTT. This translates into CASRMVGGLVTEAFF.

The V gene is TRBV18, the J gene TRBJ1-2, with D uncertain. From germline, CDR1 is KGHSH and CDR2 LQKENI. The V gene lost 2 bases and the J gene lost 3 bases, with 7 bases spanning the gap. CDR3 length equals 13 residues. CDR3 loop: CASSPEVDYGYTF. The CDR3 region has the DNA TGTGCCAGCTCACCAGAGGTTGACTATGGCTACACCTTC.

The chain recombines TRBV19 with TRBJ1-1; D possibly corresponds to TRBD1 (5 bases). Per the germline V gene, CDR1 is LNHDA and CDR2 is SQIVND (reference sequence). The CDR3 length is 14 residues. V was trimmed by 3 bases and J by 2 bases, leaving 10 bases between them. As DNA, the CDR3 is TGTGCCAGTAGTATGTCGACAGTTAACACTGAAGCTTTCTTT. The encoded protein is CASSMSTVNTEAFF.

V gene TRBV5-1 combines with J gene TRBJ2-2, with a tentative D call TRBD1 (6 bases). Trimming left V 2 bases short and J 7 bases short, with 9 bases between. The germline V gene has CDR1 SGHRS and CDR2 YFSETQ. CDR3 length equals 13 residues. The CDR3 DNA follows: TGCGCCAGCAGCTTACAGGGTTTCGGGGAGCTGTTTTTT. Translated: CASSLQGFGELFF. The full variable domain, with the rest looked up from reference TRBV5-1 and TRBJ2-2, is KAGVTQTPRYLIKTRGQQVTLSCSPISGHRSVSWYQQTPGQGLQFLFEYFSETQRNKGNFPGRFSGRQFSNSRSEMNVSTLELGDSALYLCASSLQGFGELFFGEGSRLTVL.

V usage is TRBV4-1 and J usage is TRBJ2-7; 8 bases align to TRBD1. CDR1 is MGHRA and CDR2 is YSYEKL in the germline V gene. The CDR3 loop spans 13 amino acids. With 4 bases clipped from V and 6 bases from J, the junction kept 5 bases outside the gene matches. The CDR3 bases are TGCGCCAGCAGCCTCGGACAGGGAACCGAGCAGTACTTC. This codes for CASSLGQGTEQYF.

CDR3 DNA sequence: TGTGCCAGTAGTATAGGACAGGGCGGTTCCGGAAACACCATATATTTT. Amino acid sequence: CASSIGQGGSGNTIYF. This rearrangement joins TRBV19 to TRBJ1-3; TRBD1 matches at 7 bases. This CDR3 is 16 amino acids long. Germline V gene lookup returns CDR1 LNHDA and CDR2 SQIVND (reference sequence). V trimming: 1 base; J trimming: 4 bases; junction bases outside the gene matches: 7.

This chain connects TRBV9 to TRBJ2-5; TRBD1 matches at 7 bases. The end of the DNA aligns better with TRBJ2-7, so the J call may be wrong. The length of the CDR3 is 14 residues. CDR1 and CDR2 from the germline V gene are SGDLS and YYNGEE. The CDR3 sequence: CASSSGGELSEQYF. CDR3 in DNA: TGTGCCAGCAGTTCAGGGGGAGAACTCTCCGAGCAGTACTTC.

V is TRBV7-9 and J is TRBJ1-6, with a tentative D call TRBD1 (5 bases). Trimming removed 5 bases at V and 7 bases at J, with 9 bases between. This CDR3 has 13 amino acids. Germline CDR1 SEHNR, CDR2 FQNEAQ (reference sequence). In DNA form, the CDR3 reads TGTGCCAGCAGCCCCCAGGGAAATTCACCCCTCCACTTT. It encodes CASSPQGNSPLHF.

CDR3 in DNA: TGTGCCGGATCGGAGGCAGATACGCAGTATTTT. Protein sequence: CAGSEADTQYF. The chain recombines TRBV7-9 with TRBJ2-3, with D tentatively TRBD2 (5 bases). Trimming cost V 11 bases and J 4 bases, with 10 bases left between them. CDR1 is SEHNR and CDR2 is FQNEAQ in the germline V gene (reference sequence). This CDR3 comprises 11 residues.

This clone came up a few times. The chain couples TRBV7-3 to TRBJ2-7, with 11 nucleotides matching TRBD1. The CDR3 is made up of 15 amino acids. Germline CDR1 is SGHTA and CDR2 is FQGTGA. The ends lost 4 bases at V and 3 bases at J; junction bases unmatched: 5. CDR3 DNA sequence: TGTGCCAGCAGCTCCTCCGGGACAGGGGGCTACGAGCAGTACTTC. Its translation is CASSSSGTGGYEQYF.

This chain links TRBV27 with TRBJ2-5, with 9 bases lining up with TRBD1. The CDR3 has 13 amino acids. Germline V CDR1 and CDR2: MNHEY, SMNVEV (reference sequence). V trimming: 6 bases; J trimming: 5 bases; junction bases outside the gene matches: 4. The CDR3 nucleotides are TGTGCCAGCAGAACAGGGGGCCCGGAGACCCAGTACTTC. It specifies CASRTGGPETQYF.

The J gene is TRBJ2-7, the V gene TRBV12-2; TRBD2, the table's D call, was not compared with the DNA. TRBV12-2 constitutes a pseudogene. This CDR3 is built from 13 residues. This CDR3 reads CASRLARVYEQYF. DNA of the CDR3: TGTGCAAGTCGCTTAGCGAGGGTCTACGAGCAGTACTTC.

As to this clone: Other nucleotide sequences from this sample produce the same CDR3. V and J are TRBV4-1 and TRBJ1-1; 7 nucleotides agree with TRBD1. CDR1 and CDR2 from the germline V gene are MGHRA and YSYEKL. The CDR3 totals 15 residues. After removal of 0 bases from V and 7 bases from J, the junction contained 8 bases not matched to a gene. In nucleotides, the CDR3 is TGCGCCAGCAGCCAAGAAGGGACAGTCCCTAGTGAAGCTTTCTTT. This sequence encodes CASSQEGTVPSEAFF.